The 8 T cell receptor beta chains listed next were all sequenced from one sample in a study of blood T cell repertoires in COVID-19. Here immunoSEQ multiplex PCR was the method, and the copy in TCRdb shows in-frame clones only, minus some. Here the sample spans 200,000 to 300,000 clones, more than 75% being singletons. Sequenced: peripheral blood. The source is a woman aged 60-70 years with COVID-19, enrolled during active disease.

The chain recombines TRBV14 with TRBJ1-1; no definite D call. Germline values: CDR1 SGHDN, CDR2 FVKESK. The CDR3 length is 16 residues. The V end lost 0 bases, the J end lost 2 bases, and 13 bases lay between the germline ends. The CDR3 DNA reads as TGTGCCAGCAGCCAAGATATTTTACTCTCCAACACTGAAGCTTTCTTT. This gives the protein CASSQDILLSNTEAFF.

The V gene is TRBV18, the J gene TRBJ1-4; no clear D gene. Germline-derived CDR1 and CDR2 are KGHSH and LQKENI. The CDR3 runs to 13 residues. V lost 2 bases to trimming and J lost 7 bases, with 8 bases between them. The CDR3, as DNA: TGTGCCAGCTCACCAGACGCAGGTGAAAAACTGTTTTTT. As protein: CASSPDAGEKLFF.

V gene TRBV5-3 combines with J gene TRBJ1-2, with D tentatively TRBD1 (5 bases). TRBV5-3 is assigned to the ORF class and has an uncertain function. The CDR3 length is 17 residues. V lost 2 bases and J lost 2, with 19 bases in between. The CDR3 here is CARSFARGGPFNYGYTF. CDR3 bases: TGTGCCAGAAGCTTCGCCCGGGGGGGACCTTTCAACTATGGCTACACCTTC.

The chain joins TRBV5-4 to TRBJ1-6, with D possibly matching TRBD1 (6 bases). The length of the CDR3 is 15 residues. Germline V gene sequence: CDR1 SGHNT, CDR2 YYREEE (reference sequence). Trimming took 6 bases from V and 10 from J, leaving 20 bases between them. The CDR3 DNA sequence: TGTGCCAGCAACCACAACAGGGAAGGGACGTCACCCCTCCACTTT. Protein: CASNHNREGTSPLHF. Full variable domain (remainder filled in from reference TRBV5-4 and TRBJ1-6): ETGVTQSPTHLIKTRGQQVTLRCSSQSGHNTVSWYQQALGQGPQFIFQYYREEENGRGNFPPRFSGLQFPNYSSELNVNALELDDSALYLCASNHNREGTSPLHFGNGTRLTVT.

The chain carries TRBV19 and TRBJ1-3; D gene ambiguous. CDR3 length: 14 amino acids. Trimming took off 5 bases at V and 1 base at J, with 9 bases between the two ends. Germline V gene sequence: CDR1 LNHDA, CDR2 SQIVND (reference sequence). CDR3 bases: TGTGCCAGTAGTGTGGGCCTTTCTGGAAACACCATATATTTT. It yields the protein CASSVGLSGNTIYF.

V usage is TRBV7-3 and J usage is TRBJ2-2, with D perhaps matching TRBD1 (5 bases). The CDR3 is 16 amino acids. CDR1 and CDR2 (germline): SGHTA, FQGTGA. V lost 5 bases, J lost 5 bases, and 18 bases lay in between. CDR3 nucleotides: TGTGCCAGCAGCCAGTCAATTGTAGGGGATACCGGGGAGCTGTTTTTT. As protein: CASSQSIVGDTGELFF.

This clone was seen a single time. The V call is TRBV4-2, the J call TRBJ2-2; 12 bases are a match to TRBD1. This CDR3 spans 17 amino acids. The ends lost 8 bases at V and 7 bases at J; junction bases unmatched: 14. The V gene's germline CDR1 is LGHNA and CDR2 YNFKEQ. CDR3 protein: CASGNRDRGQGGGELFF. In DNA, the CDR3 is TGTGCCAGCGGAAACCGGGACAGGGGGCAAGGGGGCGGGGAGCTGTTTTTT.

The CDR3 DNA is TGTGCCAGCAGTCAGGGGTTTTACGAGCAGTACTTC. Translation gives CASSQGFYEQYF. This chain connects TRBV28 to TRBJ2-7, with a possible D match to TRBD1 (6 bases). This CDR3 has 12 amino acids. CDR1 is MDHEN, CDR2 SYDVKM, per germline. The ends were cut back, 5 bases at V and 4 bases at J, with 9 bases in the middle.